This T cell receptor (beta chain) was sequenced during a study of T-cell reconstitution after alpha-beta-depleted transplantation in children. Study-wide points: Expanded clones from the graft, numbering several hundred, reportedly supplied alpha-beta T cells about two months after transplant. Once a year had passed after transplant, T-cell counts and diversity came mostly from newly produced T cells. Surviving recipient cells, namely T cells and thymic progenitors, were the source of high day-60 TCRbeta diversity in some patients.

There are 17 residues in the CDR3. Trimming took 0 bases from V and 3 from J, leaving 17 bases between them. The germline gives CDR1 MNHEY, CDR2 SMNVEV (reference sequence). Library preparation (for TCRbeta) was performed with unique molecular identifiers. TCRdb independently ran MiXCR on the PCR reads; one entry per CDR3 protein. Of about 830,000 distinct CDR3 sequences in the sample, roughly 15% were seen once. About this clonotype itself: Its antigen is still unknown.

V gene TRBV27 combines with J gene TRBJ1-2, with D maybe TRBD1 (5 bases). This TCR derives from a male patient aged 5 to 17 who had a stem cell transplant for acute lymphoblastic leukemia, so the T cells may come from the graft donor. The sample in question was PBMCs, mostly from graft donor cells, obtained 360 days after TCRalphabeta/CD19-depleted stem cell transplant. The CDR3: CASSLSSGEMAYYGYTF. The CDR3 DNA sequence: TGTGCCAGCAGTTTATCGTCGGGGGAGATGGCGTACTATGGCTACACCTTC.